The 16 T cell receptor beta chains below all came from one sample that was sequenced in a study of CD8 T cells in ankylosing spondylitis. One entry per CDR3 protein, called by TCRdb with MiXCR from the 5' RACE reads. This repertoire shows roughly 91,000 distinct CDR3 sequences, 7.5% to 9% found once; its top ten account for approximately 9.7%. Sequencing was performed on blood, either unsorted or a sorted T cell fraction (not recorded which). The receptors come from a male donor with ankylosing spondylitis or in good health (not recorded which).

This clonotype was observed at least ten times. The chain combines TRBV11-2 with TRBJ2-4, with 10 bases identical to TRBD1. The trim removed 0 bases at V and 3 bases at J, leaving 17 bases unmatched. This CDR3 has 21 residues. Germline CDR1 reads SGHAT; CDR2 reads FQNNGV. The CDR3 DNA reads as TGTGCCAGCAGCTTAGATCCGCACCGTCCCGGGACAGGGGTCGGCAAAAACATTCAGTACTTC. Residues: CASSLDPHRPGTGVGKNIQYF.

In its sample, this clonotype was seen many times. The chain is built from TRBV6-2 or TRBV6-3 and TRBJ1-5, with D uncertain. Trimming removed 6 bases from V and 7 bases from J, with 13 bases in between. Germline CDR1 reads MNHEY; CDR2 reads SVGEGT. The CDR3 runs to 13 residues. CDR3 protein: CASSTEERQPQHF. CDR3 coding DNA: TGTGCCAGCAGCACAGAGGAAAGACAGCCCCAGCATTTT.

This clonotype was seen ten or more times. The V gene is TRBV4-2, the J gene TRBJ1-2; 7 positions agree with TRBD1. CDR1 and CDR2 from the germline V gene are LGHNA and YNFKEQ. V lost 3 bases, J lost 3 bases, and 4 bases stayed unmatched. The CDR3 is 14 amino acids. CDR3 nucleotide sequence: TGTGCCAGCAGCCATTCCGACAGGGACTATGGCTACACCTTC. Amino acids: CASSHSDRDYGYTF.

The chain joins TRBV20-1 to TRBJ2-7; D is unclear. V gave up 3 bases and J gave up 0 bases, with 9 bases separating them. Germline V gene sequence: CDR1 DFQATT, CDR2 SNEGSKA (reference sequence). The length of the CDR3 is 13 residues. DNA for the CDR3: TGCAGTGCTAGTCCGCGGACCTCCTACGAGCAGTACTTC. Translating gives CSASPRTSYEQYF.

This clonotype was counted at least ten times. This chain connects TRBV12-3 or TRBV12-4 to TRBJ1-5; D perhaps matches TRBD1 (5 bases). V gave up 5 bases and J gave up 4 bases, with 15 bases separating them. There are 15 residues in the CDR3. The chain's CDR3 is CASSKQAGGNQPQHF. CDR3 nucleotides: TGTGCCAGCAGTAAACAGGCTGGTGGGAATCAGCCCCAGCATTTT.

This clonotype was picked up many times. The V gene is TRBV4-3, the J gene TRBJ2-7, with 12 bases fitting TRBD2. The CDR3 runs to 15 residues. The V segment lost 1 base and the J segment 3 bases; nucleotides outside the gene matches: 1. CDR1 LGHNA and CDR2 YSLEER come from the germline V gene. The CDR3 nucleotides read TGCGCCAGCAGCCAAGGGACTAGCGGGATCTACGAGCAGTACTTC. It encodes CASSQGTSGIYEQYF.

This clonotype has a count of ten or more. V is TRBV6-2 or TRBV6-3 and J is TRBJ1-2, with 8 bases that match TRBD1. The CDR3 has 13 amino acids. V lost 5 bases, J lost 5 bases, and 4 bases stayed unmatched. Germline values: CDR1 MNHEY, CDR2 SVGEGT. The CDR3 reads CASSGTGSYGYTF. CDR3 sequence (DNA): TGTGCCAGCAGTGGGACAGGTTCATATGGCTACACCTTC.

This clonotype was observed at least ten times. V is TRBV5-5 and J is TRBJ2-2; D might be TRBD1 or TRBD2, each matching 5 bases. There are 16 residues in the CDR3. Trimming pared 3 bases from V and 6 bases from J, leaving 18 bases between. The germline V gene has CDR1 SGHKS and CDR2 YYEKEE (reference sequence). The CDR3 sequence is CASSSGYRGRSGELFF. The DNA for the CDR3 is TGTGCCAGCAGCTCGGGCTACCGGGGCCGTTCCGGGGAGCTGTTTTTT.

This chain links TRBV20-1 with TRBJ2-5; D not resolved. The V end was cut by 6 bases, the J end by 5 bases, with 10 bases between. CDR1 and CDR2 from the germline V gene are DFQATT and SNEGSKA (reference sequence). This CDR3 has 11 amino acids. This CDR3 is CSALGRETQYF. The CDR3 DNA sequence: TGCAGTGCACTCGGAAGGGAGACCCAGTACTTC.

The chain couples TRBV7-2 to TRBJ2-2; tentative D call: TRBD2 (6 bases). V dropped 1 base and J dropped 6 bases, with 12 bases sitting between them. The CDR3 totals 15 residues. Germline V gives CDR1 SGHTA, CDR2 FQGNSA. The CDR3 reads CASSLELAWAGELFF. CDR3 DNA: TGTGCCAGCAGCTTAGAGCTAGCGTGGGCCGGGGAGCTGTTTTTT.

This rearrangement joins TRBV30 to TRBJ1-1; the D gene is possibly TRBD1 (6 bases). Germline CDR1 and CDR2: GTSNPN and SVGIG (reference sequence). The CDR3 sequence is 12 residues long. V was clipped by 1 base and J by 6 bases, with 9 bases between them. The CDR3, as DNA: TGTGCCTGGAGTGAAGGACAGCCTGAAGCTTTCTTT. It translates to CAWSEGQPEAFF.

There are a few counts of this clonotype. The chain links TRBV11-2 to TRBJ2-7, with D possibly matching TRBD1 (6 bases). Trimming pared 4 bases from V and 3 bases from J, leaving 16 bases between. The CDR3 is 15 amino acids. CDR1 is SGHAT, CDR2 FQNNGV, per germline. The CDR3 reads CASSWGQSFDYEQYF. The CDR3 DNA reads as TGTGCCAGCAGCTGGGGACAATCCTTCGACTACGAGCAGTACTTC.

This clonotype was observed at least ten times. The chain links TRBV5-1 to TRBJ2-1; tentatively, D is TRBD1 (6 bases). From germline, CDR1 is SGHRS and CDR2 YFSETQ. The CDR3 sequence is 14 residues long. The ends were cut back, 0 bases at V and 5 bases at J, with 9 bases in the middle. CDR3 protein: CASSLAGQNNEQFF. CDR3 nucleotides: TGCGCCAGCAGCTTGGCAGGACAGAACAATGAGCAGTTCTTC. Complete variable domain (other parts from reference TRBV5-1 and TRBJ2-1): KAGVTQTPRYLIKTRGQQVTLSCSPISGHRSVSWYQQTPGQGLQFLFEYFSETQRNKGNFPGRFSGRQFSNSRSEMNVSTLELGDSALYLCASSLAGQNNEQFFGPGTRLTVL.

This clonotype came up many times. This chain joins TRBV14 and TRBJ2-3; TRBD1 agrees at 9 bases. Germline CDR1 is SGHDN and CDR2 is FVKESK. This CDR3 comprises 15 residues. V dropped 4 bases and J dropped 4; count of bases not matched to a gene: 6. This CDR3 is CASSLGTGRADTQYF. The CDR3 bases are TGTGCCAGCAGCCTTGGGACAGGGCGGGCAGATACGCAGTATTTT. Full variable domain (missing parts from reference TRBV14 and TRBJ2-3): EAGVTQFPSHSVIEKGQTVTLRCDPISGHDNLYWYRRVMGKEIKFLLHFVKESKQDESGMPNNRFLAERTGGTYSTLKVQPAELEDSGVYFCASSLGTGRADTQYFGPGTRLTVL.

This clonotype came up many times. V is TRBV2 and J is TRBJ2-3, with D perhaps TRBD2 (5 bases). CDR3 length equals 13 residues. CDR1 and CDR2 from the germline V gene are SNHLY and FYNNEI. Deletions cut 7 bases from V and 10 bases from J, with 18 bases between. The CDR3 spells CASILEVATSQYF. The CDR3 DNA is TGTGCCAGCATTCTAGAAGTAGCGACTTCGCAGTATTTT.

There are a few counts of this clonotype. The chain has TRBV5-6 and TRBJ2-2, with D unclear. Germline values: CDR1 SGHDT, CDR2 YYEEEE. The CDR3 runs 14 residues. V lost 2 bases and J 10 bases, leaving 15 bases between the germline ends. This chain's CDR3 is CASSFGSFDKELFF. In DNA form, the CDR3 reads TGTGCCAGCAGCTTCGGAAGTTTCGATAAGGAGCTGTTTTTT.